These T cell receptor beta chains were read from a single sample in a study of blood T cell repertoires in COVID-19. Using immunoSEQ multiplex PCR, the repertoire was profiled, and TCRdb retains in-frame clones only, with some absent. Among under 300,000 clones listed, almost 90% were seen once. Sequenced material: peripheral blood. The receptors here all came from an older woman with COVID-19, enrolled during active disease. Each CDR3 is given with its conserved first and last residue. The D gene is left open where the match is weak. Where a row states a size, it is once, few, many or the class of an expanded clone; other rows omit it.

>TRBD1|TRBJ1-1|TRBV5-6|NA
TGTGCCAGCAGCTTGGGACAGGGCGAGAACACTGAAGCTTTCTTT
CASSLGQGENTEAFF
>NA|TRBJ1-3|TRBV11-3|NA
TGTGCCAGCAGCTCTTACTCAGGCTCCGGAAACACCATATATTTT
CASSSYSGSGNTIYF
>TRBD1|TRBJ1-3|TRBV14|NA
TGTGCCAGCAGCGCGACAGGGACTGGAAACACCATATATTTT
CASSATGTGNTIYF
>TRBD1|TRBJ1-2|TRBV6-6|NA
TGTGCCAGCGGCAGACAGGGGTACGCTGGCTACACCTTC
CASGRQGYAGYTF
>TRBD1|TRBJ1-2|TRBV3-1/TRBV3-2|few
TGTGCCAGCAGCCAAGTTGAGGCAAGGACAGGGGTGTTTGTTCACTATGGCTACACCTTC
CASSQVEARTGVFVHYGYTF
>TRBD2|TRBJ2-2|TRBV5-4|NA
TGTGCCAGCAGCATCAAGACTAGCGGGGCCCACACCGGGGAGCTGTTTTTT
CASSIKTSGAHTGELFF
>NA|TRBJ1-2|TRBV19|NA
TGTGCCAGTAGTCCCCTACCAAGCCCTACCTATGGCTACACCTTC
CASSPLPSPTYGYTF
>TRBD2|TRBJ2-1|TRBV7-8|NA
TGTGCCAGCAGCCGAGCTACTATGATTGGCGGGGGGGCCAATGAGCAGTTCTTC
CASSRATMIGGGANEQFF
>NA|TRBJ1-2|TRBV6-6|NA
TGTGCCAGCAGTCCGACCGACTCGCAGGGTTACTTGTCCTATGGCTACACCTTC
CASSPTDSQGYLSYGYTF
>NA|TRBJ1-2|TRBV19|NA
TGTGCCAGTAGTATCCGAGAAGGAGCTAACTATGGCTACACCTTC
CASSIREGANYGYTF
>NA|TRBJ1-1|TRBV19|NA
TGTGCCAGTAGTATAGGACCTAGAAGTGAAGCTTTCTTT
CASSIGPRSEAFF
>TRBD1|TRBJ1-1|TRBV5-4|NA
TGTGCCAGCAGCTATGACAGGGGGCTGGAAGCTTTCTTT
CASSYDRGLEAFF
>TRBD2|TRBJ2-7|TRBV19|NA
TGTGCCAGTAGTGTTCGGGAGGTCAACGAGCAGTACTTC
CASSVREVNEQYF
>NA|TRBJ1-6|TRBV5-4|NA
TGTGCCAGCAGCTTGGACAGGGTCAATTCACCCCTCCACTTT
CASSLDRVNSPLHF
>NA|TRBJ1-3|TRBV9|NA
TGTGCCAGCAGCGTAGCCCCGGACAGAGGAAACACCATATATTTT
CASSVAPDRGNTIYF
>NA|TRBJ1-5|TRBV7-2|NA
TGTGCCAGCAGCTTAACACAGGGTAGCAATCAGCCCCAGCATTTT
CASSLTQGSNQPQHF
>NA|TRBJ1-2|TRBV5-5|NA
TGTGCCAGCAGCCCGTGGGGAGGGCATGGCTACACCTTC
CASSPWGGHGYTF
>NA|TRBJ1-2|TRBV21-1|NA
TGTGCCAGCAGCGGCCTGGGACAGCGGTCTGGCTATGGCTACACCTTC
CASSGLGQRSGYGYTF
>NA|TRBJ1-2|TRBV4-2|NA
TGTGCCAGCAGCCAAAAGGGCCTCCGGGGTAACTATGGCTACACCTTC
CASSQKGLRGNYGYTF